Reported below is one T cell receptor (beta chain). This entry comes from a study of blood T cell repertoires in COVID-19. Data came from immunoSEQ multiplex PCR; TCRdb stores just in-frame clones and leaves some out. The sample has approximately 170,000 clones, 80% to 90% seen once. The V segment lost 6 bases and the J segment 8 bases; nucleotides outside the gene matches: 20. The CDR3 runs 17 residues. Germline CDR1 MDHEN, CDR2 SYDVKM. The V call is TRBV28, the J call TRBJ1-2; TRBD1 agrees at 8 bases. Sequenced: peripheral blood. The TCR originated in a woman at least 80 years old with COVID-19, enrolled during active disease. Here the CDR3 DNA reads TGTGCCAGCAGCCACCCCGGGACAGGAGGATTGCTAGAAGGCTACACCTTC. It encodes CASSHPGTGGLLEGYTF.